The T cell receptor (beta chain) described here comes from a study of T cells in tuberculosis. Study background: Samples predate treatment or fall within its first 7 days.

Data came from immunoSEQ multiplex PCR; TCRdb stores just in-frame clones and leaves some out. The data show 30,000 to 35,000 clones, nearly 90% seen once. The time point denotes: new active TB diagnosis, blood taken before or within 7 days of starting treatment. In germline, CDR1 is LGHNA, CDR2 YNFKEQ. V was clipped by 2 bases and J by 13 bases; unmatched bases: 9. CDR3 length: 15 amino acids. The clonotype comes from an adult with tuberculosis. Here the sequenced sample was PBMCs, taken at tuberculosis diagnosis. V usage is TRBV4-2 and J usage is TRBJ2-4; 12 bases line up with TRBD2. The CDR3 region is CASSQQSQTSGGQYF. As DNA, the CDR3 is TGTGCCAGCAGCCAACAGTCGCAGACTAGCGGGGGACAGTACTTC.